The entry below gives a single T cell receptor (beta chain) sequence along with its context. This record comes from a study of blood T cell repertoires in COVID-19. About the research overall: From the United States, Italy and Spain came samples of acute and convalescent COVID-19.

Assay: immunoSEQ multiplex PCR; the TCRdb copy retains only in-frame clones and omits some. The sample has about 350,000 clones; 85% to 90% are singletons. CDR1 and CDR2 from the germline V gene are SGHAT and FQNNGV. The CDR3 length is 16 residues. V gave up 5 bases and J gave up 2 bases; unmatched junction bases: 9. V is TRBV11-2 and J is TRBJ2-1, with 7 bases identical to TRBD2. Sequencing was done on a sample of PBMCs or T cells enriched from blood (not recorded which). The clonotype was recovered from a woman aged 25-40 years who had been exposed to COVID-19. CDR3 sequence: CASSPQRGLPYNEQFF. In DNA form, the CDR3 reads TGTGCCAGCAGCCCGCAGCGGGGACTACCCTACAATGAGCAGTTCTTC.